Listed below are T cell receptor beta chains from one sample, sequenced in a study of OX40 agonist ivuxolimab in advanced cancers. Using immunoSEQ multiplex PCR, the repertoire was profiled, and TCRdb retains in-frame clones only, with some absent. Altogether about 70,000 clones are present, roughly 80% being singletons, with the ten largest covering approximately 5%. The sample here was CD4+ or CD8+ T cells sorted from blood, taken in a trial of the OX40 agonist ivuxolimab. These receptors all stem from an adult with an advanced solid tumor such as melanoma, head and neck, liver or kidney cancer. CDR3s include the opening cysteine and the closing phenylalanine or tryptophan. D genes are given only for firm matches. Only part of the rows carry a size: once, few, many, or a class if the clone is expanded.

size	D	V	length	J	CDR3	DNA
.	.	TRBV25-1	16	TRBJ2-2	CASSPERGANTGELFF	TGTGCCAGCAGCCCGGAACGGGGTGCGAACACCGGGGAGCTGTTTTTT
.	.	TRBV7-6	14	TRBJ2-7	CASSARFGTYEQYF	TGTGCCAGCAGCGCCCGCTTCGGGACCTACGAGCAGTACTTC
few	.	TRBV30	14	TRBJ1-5	CAWSVQGVHQPQHF	TGTGCCTGGAGTGTACAAGGGGTCCATCAGCCCCAGCATTTT
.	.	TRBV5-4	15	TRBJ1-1	CASSLEGERNTEAFF	TGTGCCAGCAGCTTGGAAGGGGAAAGGAACACTGAAGCTTTCTTT
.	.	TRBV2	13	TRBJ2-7	CASSQAGNYEQYF	TGTGCCAGCAGCCAGGCAGGAAACTACGAGCAGTACTTC
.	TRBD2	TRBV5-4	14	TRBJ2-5	CASSSSGRSQTQYF	TGTGCCAGCAGCTCAAGCGGGAGGAGTCAGACCCAGTACTTC
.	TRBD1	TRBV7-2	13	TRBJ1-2	CASSDQGVESYTF	TGTGCCAGCAGCGATCAGGGGGTGGAGTCCTACACCTTC
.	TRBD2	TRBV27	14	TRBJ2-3	CASKVLAGTDTQYF	TGTGCCAGCAAAGTACTAGCGGGCACAGATACGCAGTATTTT
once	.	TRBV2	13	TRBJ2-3	CATGAETTDTQYF	TGTGCCACCGGCGCGGAAACAACAGATACGCAGTATTTT
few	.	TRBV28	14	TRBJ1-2	CASSLLQGSTGYTF	TGTGCCAGCAGTTTATTGCAGGGATCGACTGGCTACACCTTC
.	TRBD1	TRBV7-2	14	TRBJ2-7	CASSPPTGGSEQYF	TGTGCCAGCAGCCCTCCGACAGGGGGCTCCGAGCAGTACTTC
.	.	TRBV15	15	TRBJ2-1	CATSGGPPRDNEQFF	TGTGCCACCAGCGGGGGACCACCCAGGGACAATGAGCAGTTCTTC
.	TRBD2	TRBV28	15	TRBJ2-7	CASSSTGTSGYEQYF	TGTGCCAGCAGTTCTACCGGGACTAGCGGCTACGAGCAGTACTTC
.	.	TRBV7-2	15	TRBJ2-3	CASSWGAGGLDTQYF	TGTGCCAGCAGTTGGGGGGCAGGTGGATTGGATACGCAGTATTTT
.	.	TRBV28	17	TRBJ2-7	CASRPGEFAGLHYEQYF	TGTGCCAGCAGACCCGGAGAGTTTGCGGGACTCCACTACGAGCAGTACTTC
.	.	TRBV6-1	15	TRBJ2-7	CASSASQGRAYEQYF	TGTGCCAGCAGTGCCTCACAGGGGAGGGCCTACGAGCAGTACTTC
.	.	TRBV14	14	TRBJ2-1	CASYPSRVYNEQFF	TGTGCCAGCTACCCATCGCGGGTCTACAATGAGCAGTTCTTC
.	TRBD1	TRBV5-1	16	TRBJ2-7	CASSTGQTGGSYEQYF	TGCGCCAGCAGCACTGGGCAGACAGGGGGTTCCTACGAGCAGTACTTC
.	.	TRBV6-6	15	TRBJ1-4	CASSQMTGANEKLFF	TGTGCCAGCAGTCAAATGACAGGCGCTAATGAAAAACTGTTTTTT
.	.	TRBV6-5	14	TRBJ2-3	CASRTLASPDTQYF	TGTGCCAGCAGGACACTAGCTTCCCCAGATACGCAGTATTTT
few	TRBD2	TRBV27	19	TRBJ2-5	CASSSHGGGGRHIRETQYF	TGTGCCAGCAGTTCCCATGGGGGGGGCGGGAGGCACATAAGGGAGACCCAGTACTTC
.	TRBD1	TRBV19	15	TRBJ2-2	CASSIRQGAAGELFF	TGTGCCAGTAGTATACGACAGGGGGCGGCCGGGGAGCTGTTTTTT
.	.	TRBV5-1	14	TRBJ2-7	CASSLMDKRDEQYF	TGCGCCAGCAGCTTGATGGATAAACGGGACGAGCAGTACTTC
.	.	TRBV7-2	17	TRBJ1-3	CASSLGSGLKAGNTIYF	TGTGCCAGCAGCTTAGGGTCAGGGCTTAAGGCGGGAAACACCATATATTTT
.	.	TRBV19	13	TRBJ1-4	CASSEGIREKLFF	TGTGCCAGTAGTGAGGGTATTCGGGAAAAACTGTTTTTT